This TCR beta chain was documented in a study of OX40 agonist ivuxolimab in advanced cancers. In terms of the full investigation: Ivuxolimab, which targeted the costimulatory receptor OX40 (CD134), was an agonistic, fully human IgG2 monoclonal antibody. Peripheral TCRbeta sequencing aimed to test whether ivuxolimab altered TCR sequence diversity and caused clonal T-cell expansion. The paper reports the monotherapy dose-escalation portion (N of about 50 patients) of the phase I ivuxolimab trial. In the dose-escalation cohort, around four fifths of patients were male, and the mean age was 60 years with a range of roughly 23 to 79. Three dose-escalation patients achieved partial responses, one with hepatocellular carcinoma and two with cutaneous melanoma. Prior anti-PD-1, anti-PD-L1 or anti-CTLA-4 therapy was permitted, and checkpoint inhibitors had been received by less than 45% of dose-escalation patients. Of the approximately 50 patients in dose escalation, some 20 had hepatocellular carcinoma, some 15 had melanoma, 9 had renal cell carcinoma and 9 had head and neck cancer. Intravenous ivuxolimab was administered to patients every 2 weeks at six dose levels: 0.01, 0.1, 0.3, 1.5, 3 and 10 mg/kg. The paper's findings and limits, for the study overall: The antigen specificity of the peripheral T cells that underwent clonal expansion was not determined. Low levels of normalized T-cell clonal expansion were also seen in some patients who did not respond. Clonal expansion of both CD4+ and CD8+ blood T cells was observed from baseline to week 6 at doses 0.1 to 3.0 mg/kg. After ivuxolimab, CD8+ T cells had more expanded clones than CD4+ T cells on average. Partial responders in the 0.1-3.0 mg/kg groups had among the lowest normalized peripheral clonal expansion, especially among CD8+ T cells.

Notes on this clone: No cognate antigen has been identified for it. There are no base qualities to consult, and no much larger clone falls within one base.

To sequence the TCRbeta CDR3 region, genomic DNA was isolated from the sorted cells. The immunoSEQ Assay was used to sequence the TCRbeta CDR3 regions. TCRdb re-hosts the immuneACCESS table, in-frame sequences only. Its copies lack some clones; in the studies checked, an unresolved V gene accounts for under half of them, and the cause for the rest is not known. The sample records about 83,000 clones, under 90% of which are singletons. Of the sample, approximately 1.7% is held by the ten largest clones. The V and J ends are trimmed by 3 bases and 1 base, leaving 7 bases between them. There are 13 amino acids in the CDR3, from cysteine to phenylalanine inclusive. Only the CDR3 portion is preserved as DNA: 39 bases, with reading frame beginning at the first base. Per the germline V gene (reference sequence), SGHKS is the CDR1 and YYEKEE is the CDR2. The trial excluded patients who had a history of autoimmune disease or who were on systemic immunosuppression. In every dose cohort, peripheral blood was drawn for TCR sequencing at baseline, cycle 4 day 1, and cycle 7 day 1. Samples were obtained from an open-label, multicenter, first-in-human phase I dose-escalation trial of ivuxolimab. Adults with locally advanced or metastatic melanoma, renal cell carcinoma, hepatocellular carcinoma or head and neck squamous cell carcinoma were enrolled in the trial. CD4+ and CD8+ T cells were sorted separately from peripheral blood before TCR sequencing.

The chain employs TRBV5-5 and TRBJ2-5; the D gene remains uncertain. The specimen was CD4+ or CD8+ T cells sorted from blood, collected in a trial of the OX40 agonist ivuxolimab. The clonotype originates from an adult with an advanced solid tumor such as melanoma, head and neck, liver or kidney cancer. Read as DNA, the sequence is TGTGCCAGCAGCTGGGTGATCCAAGAGACCCAGTACTTC. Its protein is CASSWVIQETQYF.